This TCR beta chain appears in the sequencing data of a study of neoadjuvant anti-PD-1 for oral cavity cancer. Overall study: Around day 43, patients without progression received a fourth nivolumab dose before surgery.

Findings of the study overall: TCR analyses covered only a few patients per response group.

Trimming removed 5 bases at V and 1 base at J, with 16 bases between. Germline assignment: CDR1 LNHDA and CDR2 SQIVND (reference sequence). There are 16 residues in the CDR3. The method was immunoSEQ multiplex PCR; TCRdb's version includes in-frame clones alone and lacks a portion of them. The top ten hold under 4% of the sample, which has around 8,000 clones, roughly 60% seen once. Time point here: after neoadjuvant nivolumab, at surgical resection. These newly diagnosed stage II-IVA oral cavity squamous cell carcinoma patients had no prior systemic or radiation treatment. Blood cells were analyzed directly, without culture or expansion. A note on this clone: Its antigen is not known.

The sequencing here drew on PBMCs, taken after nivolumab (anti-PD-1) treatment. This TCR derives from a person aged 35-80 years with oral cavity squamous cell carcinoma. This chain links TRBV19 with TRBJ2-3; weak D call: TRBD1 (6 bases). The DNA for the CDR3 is TGTGCCAGTAGTCGGGACACAATAGATGGCACAGATACGCAGTATTTT. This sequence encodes CASSRDTIDGTDTQYF. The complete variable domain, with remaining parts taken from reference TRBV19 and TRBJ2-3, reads DGGITQSPKYLFRKEGQNVTLSCEQNLNHDAMYWYRQDPGQGLRLIYYSQIVNDFQKGDIAEGYSVSREKKESFPLTVTSAQKNPTAFYLCASSRDTIDGTDTQYFGPGTRLTVL.